Given below is one T cell receptor (beta chain) in context. Its antigen remains unidentified. Germline V gives CDR1 SNHLY, CDR2 FYNNEI. V lost 6 bases, J lost 8 bases, and 13 bases lay in between. The CDR3 covers 13 residues. The entry originates in a study of vaccination effects on CD4 cells after COVID-19. Study findings and constraints: At late timepoints after vaccination, vaccine- and infection-induced clones shrank markedly. The authors studied few convalescent patients and collected no early post-infection timepoints.

Clones were read by immunoSEQ multiplex PCR, and TCRdb kept only the in-frame ones, dropping some. The data contain tens of thousands of clones, about three quarters of them singletons. On roughly day 10 of culture, CD4+ T cells were separated out. A positive SARS-CoV-2 PCR test fell between March and December 2020. Each participant received a vaccine that was either BNT162b2 or mRNA-1273, given as two doses. The authors replaced half the medium with IL-2 medium on days 3 and 7. The source of this sequence is a human donor who had a prior SARS-CoV-2 infection. V gene TRBV2 combines with J gene TRBJ1-4, with D uncertain. The source was CD4+ T cells from PBMCs cultured without peptide, collected after COVID-19 vaccination. The CDR3 DNA reads as TGTGCCAGCAGGGCTCGAACGGGAGAAAAACTGTTTTTT. Translating it yields CASRARTGEKLFF.